This TCR beta chain was captured by sequencing in a study of tumor and adjacent non-tumor tissue in lung cancer. RNA was extracted from bulk tissue without any cell sorting. More than 3 cm separated this lung sample from the edge of the tumor. Of note for this clonotype: The germline gene is not matched at one end of the junction; a read error may be the cause.

This CDR3 spans 16 amino acids. Germline V gene data show CDR1 as MNHEY and CDR2 as SVGEGT. A modified ARM-PCR protocol with three rounds of nested PCR amplified TCRbeta. TCRdb re-analysed the multiplex PCR reads in MiXCR, keeping a single row per CDR3 protein. The data hold tens of thousands of distinct CDR3 sequences, with about 61% observed a single time. The sequenced material came from distant non-tumor lung tissue. V is TRBV6-2 or TRBV6-3 and J is TRBJ1-5; perhaps TRBD1 as D (6 bases). This sequence originates from a man aged 65-85 years with non-small cell lung cancer. CDR3 in amino acids: CASSYGAARDNQPQHF. For the CDR3, the DNA is TGTGCCAGCAGTTATGGGGCAGCCAGGGACAATCAGCCCCAGCATTTC.